A selection of T cell receptor beta chains follows, all from one sample in a study of Graves' ophthalmopathy and Graves' hyperthyroidism. TCRdb reprocessed the multiplex PCR reads with MiXCR, giving one entry per CDR3 protein. Of some 410,000 distinct CDR3 sequences in the sample, approximately 21% were seen once. Sequencing input: peripheral blood. The receptors come from a woman younger than 30 with stable Graves' hyperthyroidism. Each CDR3 is given with its conserved first and last residue. D genes are given only for firm matches. Not every row has a clone size; where given, it reads once, few, many or a size class.

V gene: TRBV7-2; D gene: -; clone size: many; J gene: TRBJ1-1; CDR3 length: 15; CDR3 protein: CASSLARTSNTEAFF; CDR3 DNA: TGTGCCAGCAGCTTAGCTCGGACGTCAAACACTGAAGCTTTCTTT
V gene: TRBV6-5; D gene: TRBD2; clone size: many; J gene: TRBJ2-1; CDR3 length: 14; CDR3 protein: CAAGGTSGYNEKFF; CDR3 DNA: TGTGCCGCAGGCGGGACTAGCGGTTACAATGAGAAGTTCTTC
V gene: TRBV30; D gene: -; clone size: few; J gene: TRBJ1-1; CDR3 length: 12; CDR3 protein: CAWSPAELEAFF; CDR3 DNA: TGTGCCTGGAGTCCGGCGGAATTGGAAGCTTTCTTT
V gene: TRBV10-3; D gene: -; clone size: many; J gene: TRBJ2-5; CDR3 length: 11; CDR3 protein: CAISESETQYF; CDR3 DNA: TGTGCCATCAGTGAGTCGGAGACCCAGTACTTC
V gene: TRBV5-1; D gene: TRBD2; clone size: many; J gene: TRBJ2-2; CDR3 length: 16; CDR3 protein: CASSFSSGMNTGELFF; CDR3 DNA: TGCGCCAGCAGCTTCTCCAGCGGGATGAACACCGGGGAGCTGTTTTTT
V gene: TRBV6-2/TRBV6-3; D gene: -; clone size: few; J gene: TRBJ1-1; CDR3 length: 15; CDR3 protein: CASSYDEGMQSEAFF; CDR3 DNA: TGTGCCAGCAGTTACGACGAGGGAATGCAGTCTGAAGCTTTCTTT
V gene: TRBV11-1; D gene: TRBD2; clone size: few; J gene: TRBJ2-5; CDR3 length: 15; CDR3 protein: CASSSGPGRQETQYF; CDR3 DNA: TGTGCCAGCAGCTCCGGGCCCGGGAGGCAAGAGACCCAGTACTTC
V gene: TRBV9; D gene: -; clone size: -; J gene: TRBJ1-3; CDR3 length: 15; CDR3 protein: CASQRQPNSGNTIYF; CDR3 DNA: TGTGCCAGCCAGAGACAGCCAAACTCTGGAAACACCATATATTTT
V gene: TRBV30; D gene: TRBD1; clone size: few; J gene: TRBJ1-3; CDR3 length: 13; CDR3 protein: CAWRGQVVNTIYF; CDR3 DNA: TGTGCCTGGCGGGGACAGGTGGTAAACACCATATATTTT
V gene: TRBV6-2/TRBV6-3; D gene: TRBD2; clone size: many; J gene: TRBJ2-5; CDR3 length: 16; CDR3 protein: CASSYERGKAPETQYF; CDR3 DNA: TGTGCCAGCAGTTACGAGCGGGGGAAGGCTCCAGAGACCCAGTACTTC
V gene: TRBV29-1; D gene: TRBD1; clone size: many; J gene: TRBJ2-5; CDR3 length: 13; CDR3 protein: CSVEGQPEETQYF; CDR3 DNA: TGCAGCGTTGAGGGACAGCCCGAGGAGACCCAGTACTTC
V gene: TRBV28; D gene: -; clone size: many; J gene: TRBJ2-7; CDR3 length: 14; CDR3 protein: CASRGDYAVSQQYF; CDR3 DNA: TGTGCCAGCAGGGGTGACTATGCCGTTTCCCAGCAGTACTTC
V gene: TRBV18; D gene: -; clone size: -; J gene: TRBJ2-5; CDR3 length: 15; CDR3 protein: CASSPPSGRMKTQYF; CDR3 DNA: TGTGCCAGCTCACCACCGTCAGGGAGGATGAAGACCCAGTACTTC
V gene: TRBV12-3/TRBV12-4; D gene: -; clone size: many; J gene: TRBJ1-2; CDR3 length: 13; CDR3 protein: CASTQGATYGYTF; CDR3 DNA: TGTGCCAGCACACAGGGAGCGACCTATGGCTACACCTTC
V gene: TRBV2; D gene: -; clone size: many; J gene: TRBJ1-1; CDR3 length: 15; CDR3 protein: CASREPGQMNTEAFF; CDR3 DNA: TGTGCCAGCCGGGAACCGGGACAAATGAACACTGAAGCTTTCTTT
V gene: TRBV27; D gene: -; clone size: many; J gene: TRBJ2-2; CDR3 length: 12; CDR3 protein: CASSFFAGELFF; CDR3 DNA: TGTGCCAGCAGTTTCTTCGCCGGGGAGCTGTTTTTT
V gene: TRBV29-1; D gene: -; clone size: few; J gene: TRBJ2-7; CDR3 length: 16; CDR3 protein: CSAQTGVGAVFHEQYF; CDR3 DNA: TGCAGCGCCCAAACGGGGGTCGGAGCTGTTTTCCACGAGCAGTACTTC
V gene: TRBV9; D gene: -; clone size: many; J gene: TRBJ1-1; CDR3 length: 15; CDR3 protein: CASSALGTRGTEAFF; CDR3 DNA: TGTGCCAGCAGCGCACTCGGGACGCGGGGCACTGAAGCTTTCTTT
V gene: TRBV7-6; D gene: TRBD1; clone size: many; J gene: TRBJ2-7; CDR3 length: 15; CDR3 protein: CASSLGGQGRYEQYF; CDR3 DNA: TGTGCCAGCAGCTTGGGAGGACAGGGGCGGTACGAGCAGTACTTC
V gene: TRBV13; D gene: -; clone size: many; J gene: TRBJ1-3; CDR3 length: 15; CDR3 protein: CASSSPGQLGNTIYF; CDR3 DNA: TGTGCCAGCAGCTCCCCTGGACAGCTGGGAAACACCATATATTTT
V gene: TRBV29-1; D gene: -; clone size: many; J gene: TRBJ1-1; CDR3 length: 15; CDR3 protein: CSVEYLGGSGTEAFF; CDR3 DNA: TGCAGCGTGGAGTATTTAGGGGGTTCTGGCACTGAAGCTTTCTTT
V gene: TRBV11-2; D gene: TRBD2; clone size: -; J gene: TRBJ2-5; CDR3 length: 13; CDR3 protein: CASSVAGSGTQYF; CDR3 DNA: TGTGCCAGCTCGGTAGCGGGCTCAGGGACCCAGTACTTC
V gene: TRBV20-1; D gene: -; clone size: many; J gene: TRBJ2-3; CDR3 length: 11; CDR3 protein: CSAISMDTQYF; CDR3 DNA: TGCAGTGCTATAAGTATGGATACGCAGTATTTT
V gene: TRBV28; D gene: -; clone size: -; J gene: TRBJ2-5; CDR3 length: 13; CDR3 protein: CASTDSGQETQYF; CDR3 DNA: TGTGCCAGCACCGACAGTGGACAAGAGACCCAGTACTTC
V gene: TRBV11-3; D gene: -; clone size: -; J gene: TRBJ1-6; CDR3 length: 17; CDR3 protein: CASSHYGRNTYNSPLHF; CDR3 DNA: TGTGCCAGCAGCCATTATGGCCGGAATACATATAATTCACCCCTCCACTTT
V gene: TRBV25-1; D gene: TRBD1; clone size: -; J gene: TRBJ2-7; CDR3 length: 15; CDR3 protein: CASSAPLTGGHEQYF; CDR3 DNA: TGTGCCAGCAGTGCTCCTTTGACAGGGGGCCACGAGCAGTACTTC
V gene: TRBV12-3/TRBV12-4; D gene: -; clone size: many; J gene: TRBJ2-2; CDR3 length: 16; CDR3 protein: CASTLRERKNTGELFF; CDR3 DNA: TGTGCCAGCACTCTTAGGGAGCGAAAGAACACCGGGGAGCTGTTTTTT
V gene: TRBV7-6; D gene: TRBD1; clone size: many; J gene: TRBJ2-5; CDR3 length: 14; CDR3 protein: CASSTGAEQETQYF; CDR3 DNA: TGTGCCAGCAGCACAGGGGCGGAACAAGAGACCCAGTACTTC
V gene: TRBV12-3/TRBV12-4; D gene: -; clone size: -; J gene: TRBJ1-1; CDR3 length: 14; CDR3 protein: CASIDTNKDTEAFF; CDR3 DNA: TGTGCCAGCATCGACACCAATAAAGACACTGAAGCTTTCTTT
V gene: TRBV7-3; D gene: -; clone size: many; J gene: TRBJ2-5; CDR3 length: 16; CDR3 protein: CASSLSGIEGQETQYF; CDR3 DNA: TGTGCCAGCAGCTTATCTGGGATAGAAGGTCAAGAGACCCAGTACTTC
V gene: TRBV2; D gene: TRBD2; clone size: many; J gene: TRBJ2-5; CDR3 length: 15; CDR3 protein: CASTGLAGGMETQYF; CDR3 DNA: TGTGCCAGCACCGGACTAGCGGGAGGGATGGAGACCCAGTACTTC
V gene: TRBV12-3/TRBV12-4; D gene: TRBD1; clone size: many; J gene: TRBJ1-2; CDR3 length: 14; CDR3 protein: CASSTGGGRHGYTF; CDR3 DNA: TGTGCCAGCAGTACAGGGGGCGGGAGGCATGGCTACACCTTC
V gene: TRBV10-3; D gene: -; clone size: many; J gene: TRBJ2-5; CDR3 length: 15; CDR3 protein: CAISDGAKKSETQYF; CDR3 DNA: TGTGCCATCAGTGACGGGGCCAAAAAGTCCGAGACCCAGTACTTC
V gene: TRBV28; D gene: TRBD2; clone size: many; J gene: TRBJ2-7; CDR3 length: 14; CDR3 protein: CASSLAGVIYEQYF; CDR3 DNA: TGTGCCAGCAGTTTGGCGGGAGTGATCTACGAGCAGTACTTC
V gene: TRBV27; D gene: -; clone size: many; J gene: TRBJ2-7; CDR3 length: 15; CDR3 protein: CASSFLSGIPYEQYF; CDR3 DNA: TGTGCCAGCAGTTTCCTCTCGGGGATCCCCTACGAGCAGTACTTC
V gene: TRBV28; D gene: TRBD1; clone size: many; J gene: TRBJ1-2; CDR3 length: 16; CDR3 protein: CASSLTKWDRAYGYTF; CDR3 DNA: TGTGCCAGCAGTTTGACGAAGTGGGACAGGGCCTATGGCTACACCTTC
V gene: TRBV20-1; D gene: -; clone size: many; J gene: TRBJ2-7; CDR3 length: 14; CDR3 protein: CSARDSRDPYEQYF; CDR3 DNA: TGCAGTGCTAGAGATAGCAGGGATCCCTACGAGCAGTACTTC
V gene: TRBV5-1; D gene: -; clone size: many; J gene: TRBJ2-2; CDR3 length: 13; CDR3 protein: CASSSDGTGELFF; CDR3 DNA: TGTGCCAGCAGCTCAGACGGAACCGGGGAGCTGTTTTTT
V gene: TRBV5-1; D gene: -; clone size: many; J gene: TRBJ2-7; CDR3 length: 16; CDR3 protein: CASSLGGSGSSYEQYF; CDR3 DNA: TGCGCCAGCAGCTTGGGGGGTAGCGGATCCTCCTACGAGCAGTACTTC
V gene: TRBV4-2; D gene: -; clone size: many; J gene: TRBJ2-5; CDR3 length: 12; CDR3 protein: CASSQDSTSQYF; CDR3 DNA: TGTGCCAGCAGCCAAGATTCGACTAGCCAGTACTTC
V gene: TRBV29-1; D gene: -; clone size: many; J gene: TRBJ2-7; CDR3 length: 14; CDR3 protein: CSVEGGRGGGEQYF; CDR3 DNA: TGCAGCGTTGAAGGCGGCAGGGGTGGTGGCGAGCAGTACTTC
V gene: TRBV28; D gene: TRBD1; clone size: many; J gene: TRBJ1-5; CDR3 length: 12; CDR3 protein: CASTQGGQPQHF; CDR3 DNA: TGTGCCAGCACCCAGGGGGGTCAGCCCCAGCATTTT
V gene: TRBV6-5; D gene: -; clone size: -; J gene: TRBJ2-7; CDR3 length: 14; CDR3 protein: CASSYDEGAYEQYF; CDR3 DNA: TGTGCCAGCAGTTACGATGAGGGGGCCTACGAGCAGTACTTC
V gene: TRBV20-1; D gene: TRBD1; clone size: many; J gene: TRBJ2-5; CDR3 length: 14; CDR3 protein: CSARQMTGVETQYF; CDR3 DNA: TGCAGTGCTAGACAGATGACAGGGGTCGAGACCCAGTACTTC
V gene: TRBV19; D gene: -; clone size: -; J gene: TRBJ2-6; CDR3 length: 15; CDR3 protein: CASTYRGFGANVLTF; CDR3 DNA: TGTGCCAGTACCTATCGGGGGTTCGGGGCCAACGTCCTGACTTTC
V gene: TRBV10-3; D gene: -; clone size: -; J gene: TRBJ2-5; CDR3 length: 12; CDR3 protein: CAIRARGETQYF; CDR3 DNA: TGTGCCATCAGGGCTCGGGGGGAGACCCAGTACTTC
V gene: TRBV28; D gene: TRBD2; clone size: -; J gene: TRBJ2-7; CDR3 length: 16; CDR3 protein: CASSTLGLAAPYEQYF; CDR3 DNA: TGTGCCAGCAGTACCCTTGGACTAGCGGCTCCCTACGAGCAGTACTTC
V gene: TRBV6-1; D gene: -; clone size: many; J gene: TRBJ2-7; CDR3 length: 13; CDR3 protein: CASRVQGTNEQYF; CDR3 DNA: TGTGCCAGCAGGGTACAGGGGACTAACGAGCAGTACTTC
V gene: TRBV4-3; D gene: -; clone size: many; J gene: TRBJ2-5; CDR3 length: 13; CDR3 protein: CASSPATQETQYF; CDR3 DNA: TGCGCCAGCAGCCCCGCAACCCAGGAGACCCAGTACTTC
V gene: TRBV2; D gene: -; clone size: many; J gene: TRBJ1-2; CDR3 length: 15; CDR3 protein: CASSAGPAGFDGYTF; CDR3 DNA: TGTGCCAGCAGTGCGGGTCCGGCAGGGTTTGATGGCTACACCTTC
V gene: TRBV30; D gene: -; clone size: many; J gene: TRBJ2-5; CDR3 length: 14; CDR3 protein: CAWSLGEVGETQYF; CDR3 DNA: TGTGCCTGGTCCTTGGGGGAAGTGGGCGAGACCCAGTACTTC
V gene: TRBV4-1; D gene: TRBD1; clone size: many; J gene: TRBJ2-4; CDR3 length: 15; CDR3 protein: CASSGTGVAKNIQYF; CDR3 DNA: TGCGCCAGTTCGGGGACAGGGGTGGCCAAAAACATTCAGTACTTC
V gene: TRBV4-1; D gene: TRBD2; clone size: many; J gene: TRBJ2-4; CDR3 length: 20; CDR3 protein: CASSHSDHRTSGRGGNIQYF; CDR3 DNA: TGCGCCAGCAGCCATTCCGACCACCGGACTAGCGGCCGAGGAGGAAACATTCAGTACTTC
V gene: TRBV5-1; D gene: TRBD2; clone size: many; J gene: TRBJ2-4; CDR3 length: 15; CDR3 protein: CASSTSGSADNIQYF; CDR3 DNA: TGCGCCAGCAGCACCAGCGGGAGTGCGGATAACATTCAGTACTTC
V gene: TRBV11-2; D gene: -; clone size: many; J gene: TRBJ2-7; CDR3 length: 17; CDR3 protein: CASSLVGTSELTYEQYF; CDR3 DNA: TGTGCCAGCAGCTTAGTCGGGACATCCGAGCTAACCTACGAGCAGTACTTC
V gene: TRBV2; D gene: -; clone size: many; J gene: TRBJ1-2; CDR3 length: 14; CDR3 protein: CASRPGTPNYGYTF; CDR3 DNA: TGTGCCAGCAGACCCGGGACACCTAACTATGGCTACACCTTC
V gene: TRBV7-6; D gene: -; clone size: many; J gene: TRBJ2-7; CDR3 length: 13; CDR3 protein: CASSSAKSYEQYF; CDR3 DNA: TGTGCCAGCAGCTCCGCTAAAAGCTACGAGCAGTACTTC
V gene: TRBV30; D gene: -; clone size: many; J gene: TRBJ1-1; CDR3 length: 10; CDR3 protein: CAGQGPEAFF; CDR3 DNA: TGTGCCGGCCAGGGCCCTGAAGCTTTCTTT
V gene: TRBV30; D gene: TRBD1; clone size: many; J gene: TRBJ1-1; CDR3 length: 14; CDR3 protein: CAWTLDRMNTEAFF; CDR3 DNA: TGTGCCTGGACCCTGGACAGGATGAACACTGAAGCTTTCTTT
V gene: TRBV10-3; D gene: TRBD1; clone size: few; J gene: TRBJ1-1; CDR3 length: 12; CDR3 protein: CAISEGDRVAFF; CDR3 DNA: TGTGCCATCAGTGAGGGGGACAGGGTGGCTTTCTTT